The rows below give T cell receptor beta chains drawn from one sample of a study of blood T cell repertoires in COVID-19. TCRdb's table, derived via immunoSEQ multiplex PCR, lists solely in-frame clones and lacks some. The data show around 140,000 clones, roughly 79% seen once. The sequencing sample was made of peripheral blood. The receptors were sampled from a woman aged 55-70 years with active or convalescent COVID-19. CDR3s include the opening cysteine and the closing phenylalanine or tryptophan. Fields, in order: clone size, V gene, J gene, D gene, CDR3 length, CDR3 DNA, CDR3 protein. D genes are given only for firm matches. Clone size is not always given. Where it is, it says once, few, many or a class for expanded clones.

clone size: .
V gene: TRBV15
J gene: TRBJ2-6
D gene: .
CDR3 length: 18
CDR3 DNA: TGTGCCACCAGCAGGGACAGAGAACCCACCTCTGGGGCCAACGTCCTGACTTTC
CDR3 protein: CATSRDREPTSGANVLTF

clone size: .
V gene: TRBV12-2
J gene: TRBJ1-1
D gene: .
CDR3 length: 15
CDR3 DNA: TGTGCAAGTCGCTTAGCGTCCAGGGGGCTTACTGAAGCTTTCTTT
CDR3 protein: CASRLASRGLTEAFF

clone size: .
V gene: TRBV28
J gene: TRBJ1-5
D gene: TRBD1
CDR3 length: 14
CDR3 DNA: TGTGCCAGCACCCCGGACAGGGATGGCCAGCCCCAGCATTTT
CDR3 protein: CASTPDRDGQPQHF

clone size: once
V gene: TRBV6-5
J gene: TRBJ1-1
D gene: .
CDR3 length: 13
CDR3 DNA: TGTGCCAGCAGTTACTCTTTCGGTACTGAAGCTTTCTTT
CDR3 protein: CASSYSFGTEAFF

clone size: .
V gene: TRBV24-1
J gene: TRBJ2-5
D gene: .
CDR3 length: 16
CDR3 DNA: TGTGCCACCAGTGACCCCGGGACTGGGTACCAAGAGACCCAGTACTTC
CDR3 protein: CATSDPGTGYQETQYF

clone size: .
V gene: TRBV3-1/TRBV3-2
J gene: TRBJ2-3
D gene: .
CDR3 length: 15
CDR3 DNA: TGTGCCAGCAGCCAGATGACAGGCCCCACAGATACGCAGTATTTT
CDR3 protein: CASSQMTGPTDTQYF

clone size: .
V gene: TRBV7-2
J gene: TRBJ1-6
D gene: TRBD1
CDR3 length: 17
CDR3 DNA: TGTGCCAGCAGCTTAGACCCGGGACAGGGTTCAGGTTCACCCCTCCACTTT
CDR3 protein: CASSLDPGQGSGSPLHF

clone size: .
V gene: TRBV6-1
J gene: TRBJ2-3
D gene: .
CDR3 length: 15
CDR3 DNA: TGTGCCAGCAGTGAGGTGGCAGGGATCACAGATACGCAGTATTTT
CDR3 protein: CASSEVAGITDTQYF

clone size: .
V gene: TRBV28
J gene: TRBJ1-3
D gene: .
CDR3 length: 13
CDR3 DNA: TGTGCCAGCATAAATCCTCCTGGAAACACCATATATTTT
CDR3 protein: CASINPPGNTIYF

clone size: .
V gene: TRBV6-5
J gene: TRBJ2-3
D gene: TRBD2
CDR3 length: 15
CDR3 DNA: TGTGCCAGCAGAGGGACTAGCGGGGGGAGAGATACGCAGTATTTT
CDR3 protein: CASRGTSGGRDTQYF

clone size: .
V gene: TRBV6-4
J gene: TRBJ1-1
D gene: .
CDR3 length: 13
CDR3 DNA: TGTGCCAGCAGTGGGGGAGGGAATACTGAAGCTTTCTTT
CDR3 protein: CASSGGGNTEAFF

clone size: .
V gene: TRBV30
J gene: TRBJ2-2
D gene: .
CDR3 length: 14
CDR3 DNA: TGTGCCTGGAGTGGAAACTACCGGTCCGGGGAGCTGTTTTTT
CDR3 protein: CAWSGNYRSGELFF

clone size: .
V gene: TRBV7-2
J gene: TRBJ2-1
D gene: TRBD2
CDR3 length: 17
CDR3 DNA: TGTGCCAGCAGCTTATTCGGTGGCGGGAGGGCAGAGGGTGAGCAGTTCTTC
CDR3 protein: CASSLFGGGRAEGEQFF

clone size: .
V gene: TRBV7-8
J gene: TRBJ2-7
D gene: TRBD1
CDR3 length: 14
CDR3 DNA: TGTGCCAGCCGATCCGGGACAGGGAGCTACGAGCAGTACTTC
CDR3 protein: CASRSGTGSYEQYF

clone size: .
V gene: TRBV6-5
J gene: TRBJ2-4
D gene: TRBD1
CDR3 length: 16
CDR3 DNA: TGTGCCAGCAGTTCCCTGACCACAGGGGGCCTGAACATTCAGTACTTC
CDR3 protein: CASSSLTTGGLNIQYF

clone size: .
V gene: TRBV10-3
J gene: TRBJ2-5
D gene: .
CDR3 length: 15
CDR3 DNA: TGTGCCATCAGTGAGTCGAGGTCAGAGCAAGAGACCCAGTACTTC
CDR3 protein: CAISESRSEQETQYF

clone size: .
V gene: TRBV5-1
J gene: TRBJ1-1
D gene: .
CDR3 length: 13
CDR3 DNA: TGCGCCAGCAGCTTGGGACAGAGGACTGAAGCTTTCTTT
CDR3 protein: CASSLGQRTEAFF

clone size: .
V gene: TRBV9
J gene: TRBJ2-1
D gene: TRBD2
CDR3 length: 15
CDR3 DNA: TGTGCCAGCAGCCCCCGACTAGCGGGGTACAATGAGCAGTTCTTC
CDR3 protein: CASSPRLAGYNEQFF

clone size: .
V gene: TRBV5-1
J gene: TRBJ2-1
D gene: .
CDR3 length: 16
CDR3 DNA: TGCGCCAGCAGCTTGGCCCATGGGGGGGCAGCGAATGAGCAGTTCTTC
CDR3 protein: CASSLAHGGAANEQFF

clone size: .
V gene: TRBV11-2
J gene: TRBJ2-3
D gene: .
CDR3 length: 15
CDR3 DNA: TGTGCCAGCAGCTTAGGGACAGGGAGGGCAGATACGCAGTATTTT
CDR3 protein: CASSLGTGRADTQYF

clone size: .
V gene: TRBV4-3
J gene: TRBJ2-7
D gene: .
CDR3 length: 13
CDR3 DNA: TGCGCCAGCAGCCAAGGGCCGGGGTACGAGCAGTACTTC
CDR3 protein: CASSQGPGYEQYF

clone size: .
V gene: TRBV7-2
J gene: TRBJ1-5
D gene: TRBD1
CDR3 length: 15
CDR3 DNA: TGTGCCAGCAGCTTGAGGGGGCAGAGCAATCAGCCCCAGCATTTT
CDR3 protein: CASSLRGQSNQPQHF

clone size: .
V gene: TRBV4-3
J gene: TRBJ1-1
D gene: .
CDR3 length: 15
CDR3 DNA: TGCGCCAGCAGCCAAGTACCTTTACCGGGGACTGAAGCTTTCTTT
CDR3 protein: CASSQVPLPGTEAFF

clone size: .
V gene: TRBV27
J gene: TRBJ2-3
D gene: TRBD2
CDR3 length: 17
CDR3 DNA: TGTGCCAGCAGCCACGGCGGGACTAGGGGATTCACAGATACGCAGTATTTT
CDR3 protein: CASSHGGTRGFTDTQYF

clone size: .
V gene: TRBV6-1
J gene: TRBJ2-3
D gene: .
CDR3 length: 14
CDR3 DNA: TGTGCCAGCAGTGAAGTGGGGACTCCGAATACGCAGTATTTT
CDR3 protein: CASSEVGTPNTQYF

clone size: .
V gene: TRBV20-1
J gene: TRBJ1-2
D gene: .
CDR3 length: 10
CDR3 DNA: TGCAGTGCTCAGGGAAACGGCTACACCTTC
CDR3 protein: CSAQGNGYTF

clone size: few
V gene: TRBV7-9
J gene: TRBJ2-5
D gene: TRBD2
CDR3 length: 12
CDR3 DNA: TGTGCCAGCGGGAGGGACCAAGAGACCCAGTACTTC
CDR3 protein: CASGRDQETQYF

clone size: .
V gene: TRBV21-1
J gene: TRBJ2-4
D gene: .
CDR3 length: 11
CDR3 DNA: TGTGCCAGAGTGGAAGAGCACAGGGGCGACTTC
CDR3 protein: CARVEEHRGDF